This T cell receptor (beta chain) was captured in a study of vaccination and CD4 T cells after COVID-19. Study overall: Nasal swab PCR identified SARS-CoV-2 in the convalescent patients, of whom several were mild and one severe.

On this clonotype itself: Its matching antigen is unknown.

Germline values: CDR1 LGHNA, CDR2 YSLEER. This CDR3 has 14 amino acids. The germline V and J ends were trimmed by 0 bases and 2 bases, with 7 bases remaining between them. Treatment denoted: roughly ten-day PBMC culture with coronavirus spike peptide pools or control peptides (ViraFEST assay). ViraFEST relied on peptide pools to expand antigen-specific T cells; the TCRs were sequenced afterward. After about eleven days of culture, CD4+ T cells were negatively selected. With the Oncomine TCR Beta short-read assay, DNA from cultured CD4+ T cells was sequenced. TCRdb fed the PCR reads into MiXCR, producing one record per CDR3 protein. The data contain some 16,000 distinct CDR3 sequences, around 52% of them singletons.

This receptor was identified in a human donor who had recovered from COVID-19. Here the sequenced sample was CD4+ T cells from blood, cultured in vitro, taken before SARS-CoV-2 vaccination. V gene TRBV4-3 combines with J gene TRBJ1-2; D is unresolved. As DNA, the CDR3 is TGCGCCAGCAGCCAAGAAATCCTCAACTATGGCTACACCTTC. It encodes CASSQEILNYGYTF.